The rows below give T cell receptor beta chains drawn from one sample of a study of blood T cell repertoires in COVID-19. TCRdb keeps only in-frame clones here, not all; method: immunoSEQ multiplex PCR. The data contain 140,000 to 150,000 clones, roughly nine tenths of them singletons. Sequencing was done on a sample of peripheral blood. These receptors came from a woman in her sixties or seventies with active COVID-19. CDR3s include the opening cysteine and the closing phenylalanine or tryptophan. Each record gives: J gene, V gene, D gene, clone size, CDR3 protein, CDR3 DNA. D genes are given only for firm matches. Not all rows give a size; the values are once, few, many and, for expanded clones, a class.

j_gene: TRBJ2-1
v_gene: TRBV10-3
d_gene: TRBD2
abundance: -
CDR3aa: CAISDGTSGNNEQFF
CDR3nt: TGTGCCATCAGTGACGGGACTAGCGGTAACAATGAGCAGTTCTTC

j_gene: TRBJ2-7
v_gene: TRBV29-1
d_gene: TRBD1
abundance: -
CDR3aa: CSVEVGDRGYEQYF
CDR3nt: TGCAGCGTTGAAGTAGGGGACAGGGGCTACGAGCAGTACTTC

j_gene: TRBJ2-7
v_gene: TRBV28
d_gene: TRBD2
abundance: -
CDR3aa: CASRSGAYEQYF
CDR3nt: TGTGCCAGCAGGAGCGGGGCCTACGAGCAGTACTTC

j_gene: TRBJ2-1
v_gene: TRBV30
d_gene: TRBD2
abundance: -
CDR3aa: CAWMGLAFNEQFF
CDR3nt: TGTGCCTGGATGGGACTAGCGTTTAATGAGCAGTTCTTC

j_gene: TRBJ1-1
v_gene: TRBV9
d_gene: TRBD1
abundance: once
CDR3aa: CASSVGQGTEAFF
CDR3nt: TGTGCCAGCAGCGTAGGACAGGGAACTGAAGCTTTCTTT

j_gene: TRBJ2-3
v_gene: TRBV5-1
d_gene: -
abundance: -
CDR3aa: CASSFRSGSDTQYF
CDR3nt: TGCGCCAGCAGCTTCCGAAGCGGATCAGATACGCAGTATTTT

j_gene: TRBJ1-5
v_gene: TRBV7-9
d_gene: -
abundance: -
CDR3aa: CASSLGGYSNQPQHF
CDR3nt: TGTGCCAGCAGCTTGGGGGGATATAGCAATCAGCCCCAGCATTTT

j_gene: TRBJ2-1
v_gene: TRBV30
d_gene: -
abundance: -
CDR3aa: CAWSVRYSQDEQFF
CDR3nt: TGTGCCTGGAGTGTACGCTACTCCCAAGATGAGCAGTTCTTC

j_gene: TRBJ2-7
v_gene: TRBV10-2
d_gene: -
abundance: -
CDR3aa: CASSEPGLVRYEQYF
CDR3nt: TGCGCCAGCAGTGAGCCGGGACTTGTTAGATACGAGCAGTACTTC

j_gene: TRBJ1-1
v_gene: TRBV18
d_gene: -
abundance: -
CDR3aa: CASSSLSQVDTEAFF
CDR3nt: TGTGCCAGCTCATCATTATCACAGGTGGACACTGAAGCTTTCTTT

j_gene: TRBJ2-3
v_gene: TRBV5-5
d_gene: TRBD2
abundance: -
CDR3aa: CASSFWAGVADTQYF
CDR3nt: TGTGCCAGCAGCTTCTGGGCGGGAGTCGCAGATACGCAGTATTTT

j_gene: TRBJ2-3
v_gene: TRBV28
d_gene: -
abundance: -
CDR3aa: CASSSRLGPQYF
CDR3nt: TGTGCCAGCAGTTCTCGACTAGGCCCGCAGTATTTT

j_gene: TRBJ2-5
v_gene: TRBV3-1/TRBV3-2
d_gene: TRBD2
abundance: once
CDR3aa: CASSQARLAGEETQYF
CDR3nt: TGTGCCAGCAGCCAAGCCCGACTAGCGGGGGAAGAGACCCAGTACTTC

j_gene: TRBJ2-1
v_gene: TRBV9
d_gene: -
abundance: -
CDR3aa: CASSAGWAEEQFF
CDR3nt: TGTGCCAGCAGCGCGGGATGGGCCGAGGAGCAGTTCTTC

j_gene: TRBJ1-3
v_gene: TRBV7-8
d_gene: -
abundance: -
CDR3aa: CASSPYPLTDDGNTIYF
CDR3nt: TGTGCCAGCAGCCCTTACCCTTTGACAGACGACGGAAACACCATATATTTT

j_gene: TRBJ2-7
v_gene: TRBV28
d_gene: TRBD1
abundance: -
CDR3aa: CASTSYPGTGFSYEQYF
CDR3nt: TGTGCCAGCACCTCCTATCCCGGGACAGGGTTTTCCTACGAGCAGTACTTC

j_gene: TRBJ2-5
v_gene: TRBV3-1/TRBV3-2
d_gene: -
abundance: once
CDR3aa: CASSQGLAEKETQYF
CDR3nt: TGTGCCAGCAGCCAAGGATTAGCGGAAAAAGAGACCCAGTACTTC

j_gene: TRBJ2-1
v_gene: TRBV6-4
d_gene: TRBD2
abundance: -
CDR3aa: CASISPPLAVHYNEQFF
CDR3nt: TGTGCCAGCATATCACCCCCCCTAGCGGTCCACTACAATGAGCAGTTCTTC

j_gene: TRBJ2-5
v_gene: TRBV7-6
d_gene: TRBD1
abundance: -
CDR3aa: CASSLVGQGEETQYF
CDR3nt: TGTGCCAGCAGCTTAGTGGGACAGGGGGAAGAGACCCAGTACTTC

j_gene: TRBJ1-2
v_gene: TRBV7-9
d_gene: TRBD1
abundance: -
CDR3aa: CASSGQGAQGYTF
CDR3nt: TGTGCCAGCAGCGGACAGGGGGCGCAGGGCTACACCTTC

j_gene: TRBJ2-1
v_gene: TRBV7-6
d_gene: TRBD2
abundance: -
CDR3aa: CASSHPLGERESYNEQFF
CDR3nt: TGTGCCAGCAGCCACCCGCTGGGGGAGCGGGAATCCTACAATGAGCAGTTCTTC

j_gene: TRBJ2-7
v_gene: TRBV5-8
d_gene: -
abundance: once
CDR3aa: CASSSDGGTNYEQYF
CDR3nt: TGTGCCAGCAGCTCTGACGGGGGTACGAACTACGAGCAGTACTTC

j_gene: TRBJ2-2
v_gene: TRBV5-6
d_gene: TRBD2
abundance: once
CDR3aa: CASTPTPRLAGVAGELFF
CDR3nt: TGTGCCAGCACGCCTACCCCTAGACTAGCGGGAGTGGCCGGGGAGCTGTTTTTT

j_gene: TRBJ1-2
v_gene: TRBV28
d_gene: TRBD1
abundance: -
CDR3aa: CASSPTGTGVGGYTF
CDR3nt: TGTGCCAGCAGTCCGACCGGGACAGGGGTGGGTGGCTACACCTTC

j_gene: TRBJ2-7
v_gene: TRBV28
d_gene: -
abundance: -
CDR3aa: CASSLSGFPYEQYF
CDR3nt: TGTGCCAGCAGTTTAAGCGGGTTTCCCTACGAGCAGTACTTC

j_gene: TRBJ2-7
v_gene: TRBV5-6
d_gene: -
abundance: -
CDR3aa: CASSLGGLLYEQYF
CDR3nt: TGTGCCAGCAGCTTGGGGGGACTCCTATACGAGCAGTACTTC

j_gene: TRBJ2-2
v_gene: TRBV19
d_gene: TRBD2
abundance: -
CDR3aa: CASSRSGREGELFF
CDR3nt: TGTGCCAGTAGTAGAAGCGGGAGGGAGGGGGAGCTGTTTTTT

j_gene: TRBJ2-5
v_gene: TRBV15
d_gene: -
abundance: -
CDR3aa: CATSRRGDTTQETQYF
CDR3nt: TGTGCCACCAGCAGAAGAGGGGACACAACCCAAGAGACCCAGTACTTC

j_gene: TRBJ2-3
v_gene: TRBV20-1
d_gene: -
abundance: -
CDR3aa: CSATHGDTQYF
CDR3nt: TGCAGTGCAACACACGGGGATACGCAGTATTTT

j_gene: TRBJ2-7
v_gene: TRBV4-3
d_gene: TRBD2
abundance: -
CDR3aa: CASSQSRLAAYEQYF
CDR3nt: TGCGCCAGCAGCCAATCCAGACTAGCGGCCTACGAGCAGTACTTC

j_gene: TRBJ2-7
v_gene: TRBV7-2
d_gene: -
abundance: -
CDR3aa: CASSLRLAIEQYF
CDR3nt: TGTGCCAGCAGCTTAAGGCTAGCGATCGAGCAGTACTTC

j_gene: TRBJ2-7
v_gene: TRBV3-1/TRBV3-2
d_gene: TRBD2
abundance: -
CDR3aa: CASSQEGSGGVEQYF
CDR3nt: TGTGCCAGCAGCCAAGAGGGTAGCGGGGGTGTGGAGCAGTACTTC

j_gene: TRBJ2-2
v_gene: TRBV6-2/TRBV6-3
d_gene: -
abundance: -
CDR3aa: CASSNPPREVGELFF
CDR3nt: TGTGCCAGCAGTAACCCCCCTAGAGAGGTCGGGGAGCTGTTTTTT

j_gene: TRBJ2-1
v_gene: TRBV28
d_gene: -
abundance: many
CDR3aa: CASSLGSDEQFF
CDR3nt: TGTGCCAGCAGTTTGGGGAGCGATGAGCAGTTCTTC

j_gene: TRBJ1-1
v_gene: TRBV9
d_gene: -
abundance: once
CDR3aa: CASSVEPTGNTEAFF
CDR3nt: TGTGCCAGCAGCGTAGAGCCGACAGGGAACACTGAAGCTTTCTTT

j_gene: TRBJ2-1
v_gene: TRBV18
d_gene: TRBD2
abundance: -
CDR3aa: CASSPLSGEYNEQFF
CDR3nt: TGTGCCAGCTCACCCCTTAGCGGGGAATACAATGAGCAGTTCTTC

j_gene: TRBJ2-7
v_gene: TRBV6-5
d_gene: TRBD2
abundance: -
CDR3aa: CASRWAGGDEQYF
CDR3nt: TGTGCCAGCAGGTGGGCGGGAGGAGACGAGCAGTACTTC

j_gene: TRBJ2-3
v_gene: TRBV18
d_gene: -
abundance: -
CDR3aa: CASSPNDYHLYF
CDR3nt: TGTGCCAGCTCACCAAACGACTACCACCTGTATTTT

j_gene: TRBJ2-2
v_gene: TRBV9
d_gene: TRBD2
abundance: -
CDR3aa: CASSGVLAGGSAGELFF
CDR3nt: TGTGCCAGCAGCGGGGTACTGGCGGGAGGGAGCGCCGGGGAGCTGTTTTTT

j_gene: TRBJ2-1
v_gene: TRBV28
d_gene: -
abundance: -
CDR3aa: CASSFFGSSYNEQFF
CDR3nt: TGTGCCAGCAGTTTTTTCGGTAGCTCCTACAATGAGCAGTTCTTC

j_gene: TRBJ1-2
v_gene: TRBV7-3
d_gene: -
abundance: -
CDR3aa: CASSPGGQYGYTF
CDR3nt: TGTGCCAGCAGCCCTGGAGGACAGTATGGCTACACCTTC

j_gene: TRBJ2-2
v_gene: TRBV28
d_gene: TRBD2
abundance: -
CDR3aa: CASSPSSGNTGELFF
CDR3nt: TGTGCCAGCAGCCCCTCTAGCGGGAACACCGGGGAGCTGTTTTTT

j_gene: TRBJ2-1
v_gene: TRBV6-2/TRBV6-3
d_gene: -
abundance: -
CDR3aa: CASSYSSGVYNEQFF
CDR3nt: TGTGCCAGCAGTTACTCGAGCGGAGTCTACAATGAGCAGTTCTTC

j_gene: TRBJ2-2
v_gene: TRBV7-2
d_gene: TRBD1
abundance: -
CDR3aa: CASSLAQSRTGYTGELFF
CDR3nt: TGTGCCAGCAGCTTAGCGCAAAGTCGGACAGGGTACACCGGGGAGCTGTTTTTT